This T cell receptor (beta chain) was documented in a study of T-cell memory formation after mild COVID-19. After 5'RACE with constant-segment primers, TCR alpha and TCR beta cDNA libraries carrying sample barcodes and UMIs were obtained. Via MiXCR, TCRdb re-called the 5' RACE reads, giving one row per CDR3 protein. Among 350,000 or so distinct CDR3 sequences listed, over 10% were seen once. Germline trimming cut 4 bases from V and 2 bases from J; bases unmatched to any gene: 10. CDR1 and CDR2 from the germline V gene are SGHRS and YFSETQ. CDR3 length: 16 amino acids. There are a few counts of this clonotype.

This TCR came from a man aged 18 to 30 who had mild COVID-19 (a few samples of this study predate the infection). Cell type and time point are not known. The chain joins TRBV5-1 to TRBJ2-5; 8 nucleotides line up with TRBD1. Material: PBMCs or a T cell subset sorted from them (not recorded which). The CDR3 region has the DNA TGCGCCAGCAGCCAGCGGACAGGGTCCCAACAAGAGACCCAGTACTTC. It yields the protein CASSQRTGSQQETQYF.